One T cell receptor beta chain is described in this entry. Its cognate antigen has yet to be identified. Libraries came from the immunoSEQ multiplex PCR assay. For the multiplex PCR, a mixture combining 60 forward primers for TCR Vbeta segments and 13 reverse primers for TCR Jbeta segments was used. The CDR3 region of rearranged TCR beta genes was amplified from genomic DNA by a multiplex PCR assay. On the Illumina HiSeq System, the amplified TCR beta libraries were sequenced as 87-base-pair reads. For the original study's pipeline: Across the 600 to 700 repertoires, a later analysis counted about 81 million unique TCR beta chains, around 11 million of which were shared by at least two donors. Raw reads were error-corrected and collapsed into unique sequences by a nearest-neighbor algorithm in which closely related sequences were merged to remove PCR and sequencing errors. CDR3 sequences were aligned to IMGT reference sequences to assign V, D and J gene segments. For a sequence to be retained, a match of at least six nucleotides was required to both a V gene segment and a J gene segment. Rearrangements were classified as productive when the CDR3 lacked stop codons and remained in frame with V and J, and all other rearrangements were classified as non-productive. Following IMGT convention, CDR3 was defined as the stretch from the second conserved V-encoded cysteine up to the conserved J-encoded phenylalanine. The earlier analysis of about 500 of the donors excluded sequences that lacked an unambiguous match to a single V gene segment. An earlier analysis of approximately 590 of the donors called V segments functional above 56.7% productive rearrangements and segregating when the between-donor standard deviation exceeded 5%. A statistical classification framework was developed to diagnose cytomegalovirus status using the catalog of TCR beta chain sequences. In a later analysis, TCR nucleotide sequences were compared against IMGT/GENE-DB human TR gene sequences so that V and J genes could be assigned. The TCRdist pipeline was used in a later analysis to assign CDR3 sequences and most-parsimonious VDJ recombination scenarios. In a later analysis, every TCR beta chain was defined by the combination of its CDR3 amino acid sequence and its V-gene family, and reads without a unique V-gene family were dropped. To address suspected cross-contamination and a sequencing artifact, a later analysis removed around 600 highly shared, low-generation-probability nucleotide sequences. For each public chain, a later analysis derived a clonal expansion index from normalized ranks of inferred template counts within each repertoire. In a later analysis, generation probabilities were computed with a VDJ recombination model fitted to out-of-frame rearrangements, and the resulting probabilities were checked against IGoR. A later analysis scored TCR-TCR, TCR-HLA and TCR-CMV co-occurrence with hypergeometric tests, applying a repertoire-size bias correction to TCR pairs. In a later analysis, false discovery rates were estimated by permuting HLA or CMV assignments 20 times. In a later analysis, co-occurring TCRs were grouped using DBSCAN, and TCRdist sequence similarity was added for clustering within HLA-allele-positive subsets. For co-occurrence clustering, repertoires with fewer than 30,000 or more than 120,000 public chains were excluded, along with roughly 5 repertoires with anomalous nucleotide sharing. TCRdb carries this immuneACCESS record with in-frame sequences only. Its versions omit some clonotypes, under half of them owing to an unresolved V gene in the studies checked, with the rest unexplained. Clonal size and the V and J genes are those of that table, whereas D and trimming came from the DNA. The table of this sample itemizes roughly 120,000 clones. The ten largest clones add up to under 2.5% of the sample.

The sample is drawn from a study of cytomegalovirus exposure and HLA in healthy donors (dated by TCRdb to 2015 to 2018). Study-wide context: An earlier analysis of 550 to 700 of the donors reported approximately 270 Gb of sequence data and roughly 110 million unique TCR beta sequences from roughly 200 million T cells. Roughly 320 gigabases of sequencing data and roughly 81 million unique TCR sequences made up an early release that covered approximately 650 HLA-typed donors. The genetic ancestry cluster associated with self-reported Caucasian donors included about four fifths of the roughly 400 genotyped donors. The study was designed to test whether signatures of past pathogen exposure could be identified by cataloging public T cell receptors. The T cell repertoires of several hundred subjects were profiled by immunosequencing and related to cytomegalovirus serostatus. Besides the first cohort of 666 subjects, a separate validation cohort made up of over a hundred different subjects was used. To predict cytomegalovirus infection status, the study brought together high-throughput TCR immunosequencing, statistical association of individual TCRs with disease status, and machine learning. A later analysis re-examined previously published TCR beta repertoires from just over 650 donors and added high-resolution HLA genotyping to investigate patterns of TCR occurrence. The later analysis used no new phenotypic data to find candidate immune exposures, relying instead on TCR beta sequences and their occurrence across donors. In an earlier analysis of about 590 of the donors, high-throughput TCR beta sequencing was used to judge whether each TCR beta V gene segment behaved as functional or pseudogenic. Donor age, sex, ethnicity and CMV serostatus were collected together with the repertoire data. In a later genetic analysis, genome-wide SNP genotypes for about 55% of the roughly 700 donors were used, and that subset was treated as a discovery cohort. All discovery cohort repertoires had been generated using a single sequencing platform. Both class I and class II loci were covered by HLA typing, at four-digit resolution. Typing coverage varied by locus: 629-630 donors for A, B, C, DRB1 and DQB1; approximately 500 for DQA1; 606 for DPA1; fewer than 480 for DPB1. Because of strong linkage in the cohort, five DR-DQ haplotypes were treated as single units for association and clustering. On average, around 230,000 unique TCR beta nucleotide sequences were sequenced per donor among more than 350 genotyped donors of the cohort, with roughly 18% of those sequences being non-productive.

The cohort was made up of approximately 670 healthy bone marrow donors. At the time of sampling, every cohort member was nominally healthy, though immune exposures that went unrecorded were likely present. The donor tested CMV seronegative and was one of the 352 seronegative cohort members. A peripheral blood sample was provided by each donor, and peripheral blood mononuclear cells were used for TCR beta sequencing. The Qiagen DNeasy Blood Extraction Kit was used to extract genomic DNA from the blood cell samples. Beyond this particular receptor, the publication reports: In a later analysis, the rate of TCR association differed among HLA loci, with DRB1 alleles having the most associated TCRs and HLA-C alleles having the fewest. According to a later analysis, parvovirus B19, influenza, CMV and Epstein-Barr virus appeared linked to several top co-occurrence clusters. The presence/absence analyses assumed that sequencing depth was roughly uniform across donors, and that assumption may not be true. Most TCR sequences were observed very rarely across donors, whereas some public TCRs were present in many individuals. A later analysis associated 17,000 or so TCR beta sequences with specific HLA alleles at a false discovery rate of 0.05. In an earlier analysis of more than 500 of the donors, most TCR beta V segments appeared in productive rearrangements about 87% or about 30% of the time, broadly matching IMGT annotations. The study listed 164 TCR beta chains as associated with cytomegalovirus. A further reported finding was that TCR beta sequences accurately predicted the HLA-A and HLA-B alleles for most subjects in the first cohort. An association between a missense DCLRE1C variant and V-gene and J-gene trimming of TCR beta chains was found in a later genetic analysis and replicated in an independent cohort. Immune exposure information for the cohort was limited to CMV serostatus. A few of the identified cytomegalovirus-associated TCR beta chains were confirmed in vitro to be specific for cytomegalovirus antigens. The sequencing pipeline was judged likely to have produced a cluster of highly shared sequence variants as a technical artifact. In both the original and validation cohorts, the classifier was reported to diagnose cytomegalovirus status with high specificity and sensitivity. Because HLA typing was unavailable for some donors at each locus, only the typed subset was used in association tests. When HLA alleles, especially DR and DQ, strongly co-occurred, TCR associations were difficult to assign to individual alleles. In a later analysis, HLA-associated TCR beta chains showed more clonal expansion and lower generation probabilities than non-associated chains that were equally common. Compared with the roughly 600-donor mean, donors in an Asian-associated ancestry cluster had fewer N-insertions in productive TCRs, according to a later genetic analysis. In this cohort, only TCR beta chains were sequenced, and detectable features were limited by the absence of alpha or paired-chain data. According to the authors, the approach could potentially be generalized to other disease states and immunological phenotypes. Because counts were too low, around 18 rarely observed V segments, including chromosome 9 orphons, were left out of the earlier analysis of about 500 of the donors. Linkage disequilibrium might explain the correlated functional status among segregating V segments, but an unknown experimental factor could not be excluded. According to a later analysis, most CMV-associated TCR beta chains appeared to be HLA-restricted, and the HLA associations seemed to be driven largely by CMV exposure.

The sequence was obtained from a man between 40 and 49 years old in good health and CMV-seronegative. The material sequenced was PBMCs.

CDR3 region: CASRRTAGNTEAFF. The sequenced DNA is TGCGCCAGCAGAAGAACGGCAGGGAACACTGAAGCTTTCTTT. The chain uses TRBV10-2 and TRBJ1-1, with the D gene not confidently named. CDR3 length: 14 amino acids, cysteine to phenylalanine. CDR3 DNA only is kept here, 42 bases in frame from base 1. CDR1 is given as WSHSY and CDR2 as SAAADI, both from the germline V gene. V gives up 6 bases and J gives up 1 base, and the segment between their germline ends measures 12 bases.